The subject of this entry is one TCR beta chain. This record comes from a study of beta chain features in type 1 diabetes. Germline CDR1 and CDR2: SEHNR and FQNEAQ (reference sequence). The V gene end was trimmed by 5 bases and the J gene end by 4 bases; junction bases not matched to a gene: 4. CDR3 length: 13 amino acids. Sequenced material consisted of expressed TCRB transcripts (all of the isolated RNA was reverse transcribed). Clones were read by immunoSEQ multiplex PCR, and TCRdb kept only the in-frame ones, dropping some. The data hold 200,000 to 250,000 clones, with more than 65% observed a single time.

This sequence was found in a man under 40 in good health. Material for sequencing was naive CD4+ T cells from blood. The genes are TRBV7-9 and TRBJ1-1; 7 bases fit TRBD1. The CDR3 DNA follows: TGTGCCAGCAGCGAGGGGGCAGGCACTGAAGCTTTCTTT. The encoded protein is CASSEGAGTEAFF. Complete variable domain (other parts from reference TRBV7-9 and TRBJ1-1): DTGVSQNPRHKITKRGQNVTFRCDPISEHNRLYWYRQTLGQGPEFLTYFQNEAQLEKSRLLSDRFSAERPKGSFSTLEIQRTEQGDSAMYLCASSEGAGTEAFFGQGTRLTVV.